The 10 T cell receptor beta chains given below trace back to one sample, sequenced in a study of identifying expanded T cells in peripheral blood. Only in-frame clones appear in the TCRdb table, and some are missing; sequencing was by immunoSEQ multiplex PCR. The data contain around 90,000 clones, approximately 89% of them seen just once; the ten biggest clones take up around 4.1%. Sequences were obtained from blood. The source is a person between 18 and 75 years old in good health.

The rearrangement links TRBV11-2 to TRBJ2-7; D uncertain. Deletions cut 3 bases from V and 7 bases from J, with 10 bases between. The length of the CDR3 is 12 residues. Germline-derived CDR1 and CDR2 are SGHAT and FQNNGV. The CDR3 is CASSFAGPEQYF. The CDR3 DNA reads TGTGCCAGCAGCTTTGCCGGGCCAGAGCAGTACTTC. Together with reference TRBV11-2 and TRBJ2-7, the CDR3 gives the full variable domain: EAGVAQSPRYKIIEKRQSVAFWCNPISGHATLYWYQQILGQGPKLLIQFQNNGVVDDSQLPKDRFSAERLKGVDSTLKIQPAKLEDSAVYLCASSFAGPEQYFGPGTRLTVT.

The V and J genes are TRBV7-3 and TRBJ2-7; 9 bases are a match to TRBD1. V was clipped by 3 bases and J by 7 bases; unmatched bases: 7. Looked up from germline, CDR1 is SGHTA and CDR2 is FQGTGA. CDR3 length equals 14 residues. DNA for the CDR3: TGTGCCAGCAGCTTCCGGGACAGGGCGTTTGAGCAGTACTTC. This codes for CASSFRDRAFEQYF.

This clone was seen once. The rearrangement links TRBV5-8 to TRBJ2-3; 10 bases line up with TRBD2. The CDR3 spans 15 residues. Unmatched junction bases numbered 2, after V lost 0 bases and J lost 4 bases. Germline V gives CDR1 SGHTS, CDR2 YDEGEE. The CDR3 loop reads CASSLVLAGADTQYF. In DNA, the CDR3 is TGTGCCAGCAGCTTGGTCCTAGCGGGGGCAGATACGCAGTATTTT. The variable domain in full, with the rest retrieved from reference TRBV5-8 and TRBJ2-3, is EAGVTQSPTHLIKTRGQQATLRCSPISGHTSVYWYQQALGLGLQFLLWYDEGEERNRGNFPPRFSGRQFPNYSSELNVNALELEDSALYLCASSLVLAGADTQYFGPGTRLTVL.

The J gene is TRBJ2-3, the V gene TRBV4-2; no definite D call. The CDR3 has 14 residues. Germline V gene lookup returns CDR1 LGHNA and CDR2 YNFKEQ. V was cut by 0 bases and J by 6 bases, with 10 bases left in between. The CDR3 DNA is TGTGCCAGCAGCCAAGATGTTAACTCGGATACGCAGTATTTT. It yields the protein CASSQDVNSDTQYF.

In this sample, this clone turned up once. J is TRBJ2-7 and V is TRBV27; 7 nucleotides align to TRBD1. V lost 6 bases and J lost 2; bases outside the gene matches: 7. CDR3 length: 14 residues. CDR1 is MNHEY, CDR2 SMNVEV, per germline (reference sequence). DNA of the CDR3: TGTGCCAGCAGCCCAGGACAGGTCACCTACGAGCAGTACTTC. This translates into CASSPGQVTYEQYF.

CDR3 in DNA: TGTGCCAGCAGCCCTCGGACTAGTTTCTTAAATGAGCAGTTCTTC. Translation gives CASSPRTSFLNEQFF. The chain employs TRBV14 and TRBJ2-1, with 7 nucleotides matching TRBD2. The germline V gene encodes CDR1 SGHDN and CDR2 FVKESK. Unmatched junction bases numbered 10, after V lost 4 bases and J lost 7 bases. This CDR3 spans 15 amino acids. Full variable domain (missing parts from reference TRBV14 and TRBJ2-1): EAGVTQFPSHSVIEKGQTVTLRCDPISGHDNLYWYRRVMGKEIKFLLHFVKESKQDESGMPNNRFLAERTGGTYSTLKVQPAELEDSGVYFCASSPRTSFLNEQFFGPGTRLTVL.

The chain links TRBV19 to TRBJ2-6; D perhaps matches TRBD2 (7 bases). V was pared by 2 bases and J by 8 bases, with 13 bases between. This CDR3 contains 15 residues. Germline V lookup: CDR1 LNHDA, CDR2 SQIVND (reference sequence). DNA of the CDR3: TGTGCCAGTAGTATATTCGGGGGGCGGTCCAACGTCCTGACTTTC. Encoded protein: CASSIFGGRSNVLTF.

This sequence joins TRBV4-2 and TRBJ2-2; D call uncertain. Germline values: CDR1 LGHNA, CDR2 YNFKEQ. V lost 4 bases, J lost 9 bases, and 12 bases lay in between. This CDR3 contains 13 residues. CDR3 sequence (DNA): TGTGCCAGCAGCCCGGAAGGGATCCGGGAGCTGTTTTTT. It codes for CASSPEGIRELFF.

The V gene is TRBV2, the J gene TRBJ1-1; D may be TRBD1 (5 bases). V lost 5 bases, J lost 4 bases, and 20 bases lay in between. The CDR3 consists of 16 residues. Germline CDR1 SNHLY, CDR2 FYNNEI. As DNA, the CDR3 is TGTGCCAGCAGTCCGGGACCCCGCAGCGGGGGCACTGAAGCTTTCTTT. Amino acid sequence: CASSPGPRSGGTEAFF.

The V and J genes are TRBV15 and TRBJ2-3; 9 bases are a match to TRBD2. The CDR3 has 16 amino acids. CDR1 and CDR2 from the germline V gene are LNHNV and YYDKDF (reference sequence). Trimming took 5 bases from V and 2 from J; bases not matched to a gene: 8. The CDR3 is CATSSRLADLTDTQYF. The CDR3 DNA reads as TGTGCCACCAGCTCCCGACTAGCGGATCTCACAGATACGCAGTATTTT.